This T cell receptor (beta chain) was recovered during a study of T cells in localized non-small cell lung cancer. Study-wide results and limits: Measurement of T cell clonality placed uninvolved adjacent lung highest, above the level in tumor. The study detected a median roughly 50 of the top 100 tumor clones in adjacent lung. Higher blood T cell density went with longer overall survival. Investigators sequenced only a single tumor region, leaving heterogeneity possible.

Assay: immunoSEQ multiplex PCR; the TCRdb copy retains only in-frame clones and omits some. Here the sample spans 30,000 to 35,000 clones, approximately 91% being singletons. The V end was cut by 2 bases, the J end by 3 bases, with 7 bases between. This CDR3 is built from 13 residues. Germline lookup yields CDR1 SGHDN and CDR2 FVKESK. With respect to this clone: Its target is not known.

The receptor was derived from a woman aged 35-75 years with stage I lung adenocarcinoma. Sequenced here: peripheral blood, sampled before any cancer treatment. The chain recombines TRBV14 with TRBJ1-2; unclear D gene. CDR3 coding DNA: TGTGCCAGCAGCCAACAGAGCTACTATGGCTACACCTTC. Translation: CASSQQSYYGYTF.